These 24 T cell receptor beta chains originate from one sample sequenced in a study of blood T cell repertoires in COVID-19. The protocol was immunoSEQ multiplex PCR, while the TCRdb copy is restricted to in-frame clones and leaves out a portion. The sample consists of 150,000 to 200,000 clones, 80% to 95% of them appearing once. The sequenced material came from peripheral blood. These receptors were collected from a man aged 50-59 years with acute or convalescent COVID-19.

The rearrangement uses TRBV7-9 and TRBJ2-3; 7 bases are shared with TRBD1. This CDR3 region has 14 residues. Unmatched junction bases numbered 9, after V lost 7 bases and J lost 5 bases. The germline gives CDR1 SEHNR, CDR2 FQNEAQ (reference sequence). CDR3 amino acids: CASKATGTVDTQYF. The CDR3 DNA follows: TGTGCCAGCAAAGCGACAGGGACGGTAGATACGCAGTATTTT.

In its sample, this clone was seen a few times. The V call is TRBV19, the J call TRBJ1-2, with unresolved D. The CDR3 totals 14 residues. V lost 4 bases and J 3 bases, leaving 12 bases between the germline ends. Per germline, CDR1 LNHDA and CDR2 SQIVND (reference sequence). Written as DNA, the CDR3 is TGTGCCAGTAGTACCCCGGGTCGTGACTATGGCTACACCTTC. Protein sequence: CASSTPGRDYGYTF.

The chain joins TRBV10-1 to TRBJ2-7, with 7 bases that match TRBD1. CDR3 length: 14 amino acids. Germline assignment: CDR1 WNHNN and CDR2 SYGVQD (reference sequence). V lost 4 bases and J lost 0; bases outside the gene matches: 3. The CDR3 DNA reads TGCGCCAGCAGTGGCCGGGACAGCTCCTACGAGCAGTACTTC. This encodes CASSGRDSSYEQYF.

The chain is built from TRBV6-5 and TRBJ1-2; D not certain. Germline CDR1 and CDR2: MNHEY and SVGAGI. The CDR3 has 12 residues. Trimming stripped 10 bases from V and 8 bases from J, with 17 bases between. Here the CDR3 reads CATREGLRGYTF. In DNA form, the CDR3 reads TGTGCCACCCGGGAAGGGCTTCGGGGCTACACCTTC.

The rearrangement links TRBV28 to TRBJ1-2, with 8 bases aligning to TRBD1. Germline-derived CDR1 and CDR2 are MDHEN and SYDVKM. The V segment lost 6 bases and the J segment 5 bases; nucleotides outside the gene matches: 17. This CDR3 has 17 residues. CDR3 sequence (DNA): TGTGCCAGCAGCCTAGGGGAGGACAGGGTTCTTTGGTATGGCTACACCTTC. Translation gives CASSLGEDRVLWYGYTF.

The rearrangement uses TRBV28 and TRBJ1-2; D perhaps matches TRBD1 (5 bases). Trimming removed 3 bases at V and 3 bases at J, with 5 bases between. Germline V gene sequence: CDR1 MDHEN, CDR2 SYDVKM. CDR3 size: 12 residues. The chain's CDR3 is CASSFRDYGYTF. DNA for the CDR3: TGTGCCAGCAGTTTCAGGGACTATGGCTACACCTTC.

The rearrangement links TRBV28 to TRBJ2-1; TRBD2 matches 9 bases. Looked up from germline, CDR1 is MDHEN and CDR2 is SYDVKM. The CDR3 has 12 amino acids. Here the CDR3 reads CASSGRWNEQFF. The CDR3 DNA reads TGTGCAAGTAGCGGGAGATGGAATGAGCAGTTCTTC. The whole variable domain, remainder taken from reference TRBV28 and TRBJ2-1, is DVKVTQSSRYLVKRTGEKVFLECVQDMDHENMFWYRQDPGLGLRLIYFSYDVKMKEKGDIPEGYSVSREKKERFSLILESASTNQTSMYLCASSGRWNEQFFGPGTRLTVL.

The chain couples TRBV7-9 to TRBJ1-3; D is perhaps TRBD1 (5 bases). Germline V lookup: CDR1 SEHNR, CDR2 FQNEAQ (reference sequence). The CDR3 is 13 amino acids. The V end was cut by 3 bases, the J end by 4 bases, with 7 bases between. This CDR3 is CASSFYRGNTIYF. CDR3 nucleotides: TGTGCCAGCAGCTTCTACAGGGGAAACACCATATATTTT.

A few counts support this clone. The V gene is TRBV4-3, the J gene TRBJ2-1; 8 nucleotides agree with TRBD2. The CDR3 sequence is 14 residues long. The germline V gene encodes CDR1 LGHNA and CDR2 YSLEER. After removal of 5 bases from V and 6 bases from J, the junction contained 6 bases not matched to a gene. Written as DNA, the CDR3 is TGCGCCAGCAGCGAGCGGGGGCCGGTCAATGAGCAGTTCTTC. Amino acid sequence: CASSERGPVNEQFF.

The V gene is TRBV7-9, the J gene TRBJ2-7; 8 bases map to TRBD2. This CDR3 has 12 residues. The ends lost 6 bases at V and 3 bases at J; junction bases unmatched: 1. Germline V gene data show CDR1 as SEHNR and CDR2 as FQNEAQ (reference sequence). CDR3 nucleotide sequence: TGTGCCAGCAGGAGCGGGAGCTACGAGCAGTACTTC. Its translation is CASRSGSYEQYF.

The sample holds a few counts of this clone. The chain recombines TRBV7-9 with TRBJ2-7; no firm D call. The CDR3 consists of 13 residues. Trimming cost V 2 bases and J 5 bases, with 10 bases left between them. The V gene's germline CDR1 is SEHNR and CDR2 FQNEAQ (reference sequence). CDR3 region: CASSLSPGDEQYF. In DNA form, the CDR3 reads TGTGCCAGCAGCTTAAGTCCTGGAGACGAGCAGTACTTC. Full variable domain (remainder filled in from reference TRBV7-9 and TRBJ2-7): DTGVSQNPRHKITKRGQNVTFRCDPISEHNRLYWYRQTLGQGPEFLTYFQNEAQLEKSRLLSDRFSAERPKGSFSTLEIQRTEQGDSAMYLCASSLSPGDEQYFGPGTRLTVT.

The chain links TRBV30 to TRBJ2-1, with TRBD1 as a possible D gene (5 bases). The CDR3 runs to 13 residues. In germline, CDR1 is GTSNPN, CDR2 SVGIG (reference sequence). V was pared by 0 bases and J by 8 bases, with 11 bases between. CDR3 sequence (DNA): TGTGCCTGGAGTGTGCAGGGCGCCGATGAGCAGTTCTTC. Protein: CAWSVQGADEQFF.

The genes are TRBV28 and TRBJ2-3, with D perhaps matching TRBD2 (6 bases). The CDR3 has 14 residues. Trimming stripped 4 bases from V and 4 bases from J, with 12 bases between. The germline V gene encodes CDR1 MDHEN and CDR2 SYDVKM. The CDR3 reads CASSSGTAPDTQYF. The CDR3 region has the DNA TGTGCCAGCAGTTCCGGGACTGCCCCAGATACGCAGTATTTT.

The V gene is TRBV27, the J gene TRBJ2-1, with TRBD2 identical over 7 bases. Per the germline V gene, CDR1 is MNHEY and CDR2 is SMNVEV (reference sequence). V dropped 4 bases and J dropped 5; count of bases not matched to a gene: 11. The CDR3 contains 16 residues. The CDR3 sequence: CASSSIAGPANNEQFF. CDR3 bases: TGTGCCAGCAGTTCTATAGCGGGCCCGGCGAACAATGAGCAGTTCTTC.

The chain links TRBV6-1 to TRBJ2-1, with 10 bases matching TRBD2. The germline CDR1 and CDR2 sequences are MNHNS and SASEGT. The CDR3 consists of 16 residues. J lost 5 bases, V lost 2 bases, and 6 bases had no gene match. The CDR3 nucleotides read TGTGCCAGCAGTGAACTCACTAGCGGGGCAGACAATGAGCAGTTCTTC. This sequence encodes CASSELTSGADNEQFF.

The CDR3 nucleotides read TGTGCCAGCAGCTTAGAGGGGAGGAACACTGAAGCTTTCTTT. This encodes CASSLEGRNTEAFF. The V call is TRBV11-2, the J call TRBJ1-1, with D unresolved. The V end lost 0 bases, the J end lost 1 base, and 6 bases lay between the germline ends. The V gene's germline CDR1 is SGHAT and CDR2 FQNNGV. The CDR3 has 14 amino acids.

The chain has TRBV7-9 and TRBJ1-4, with no clear D. Germline lookup yields CDR1 SEHNR and CDR2 FQNEAQ (reference sequence). The CDR3 sequence is 15 residues long. With 2 bases removed from V and 3 bases from J, the gap between germline ends came to 10 bases. The CDR3 DNA is TGTGCCAGCAGCTTACCGTTACACCCTAATGAAAAACTGTTTTTT. Translation gives CASSLPLHPNEKLFF. Full variable domain (outside the CDR3, taken from reference TRBV7-9 and TRBJ1-4): DTGVSQNPRHKITKRGQNVTFRCDPISEHNRLYWYRQTLGQGPEFLTYFQNEAQLEKSRLLSDRFSAERPKGSFSTLEIQRTEQGDSAMYLCASSLPLHPNEKLFFGSGTQLSVL.

This chain links TRBV10-3 with TRBJ2-2; possibly TRBD1 for D (6 bases). Germline V gene data show CDR1 as ENHRY and CDR2 as SYGVKD. The V and J ends lost 8 bases and 2 bases respectively, with 15 bases between them. This CDR3 contains 15 residues. In nucleotides, the CDR3 is TGTGCCATCGGCCGGGACACGGGTAACACCGGGGAGCTGTTTTTT. This gives the protein CAIGRDTGNTGELFF.

V and J are TRBV7-3 and TRBJ2-2; TRBD2 is a possible D gene (5 bases). Germline CDR1 is SGHTA and CDR2 is FQGTGA. The CDR3 has 18 amino acids. Trimming took 0 bases from V and 4 from J, leaving 18 bases between them. CDR3 in DNA: TGTGCCAGCAGCTTAACGGGGTCGGATGTAGCGCCCACCGGGGAGCTGTTTTTT. This encodes CASSLTGSDVAPTGELFF. Complete variable domain (other parts from reference TRBV7-3 and TRBJ2-2): GAGVSQTPSNKVTEKGKYVELRCDPISGHTALYWYRQSLGQGPEFLIYFQGTGAADDSGLPNDRFFAVRPEGSVSTLKIQRTERGDSAVYLCASSLTGSDVAPTGELFFGEGSRLTVL.

The chain couples TRBV4-3 to TRBJ1-2; weak D call: TRBD1 (5 bases). The germline V and J ends were trimmed by 6 bases and 0 bases, with 14 bases remaining between them. Germline V gene lookup returns CDR1 LGHNA and CDR2 YSLEER. The CDR3 length is 15 residues. The CDR3 loop is CASRSTGEANYGYTF. In DNA form, the CDR3 reads TGCGCCAGCAGAAGTACAGGTGAAGCTAACTATGGCTACACCTTC.

V is TRBV10-3 and J is TRBJ2-2; D is unclear. The CDR3 covers 16 residues. CDR1 is ENHRY and CDR2 is SYGVKD in the germline V gene. The V end was cut by 0 bases, the J end by 6 bases, with 14 bases between. CDR3: CAISESRNSNAGELFF. Written as DNA, the CDR3 is TGTGCCATCAGTGAGTCTAGGAACAGCAACGCCGGGGAGCTGTTTTTT.

CDR3 sequence: CATSLTTGGTDTQYF. Here the CDR3 DNA reads TGTGCCACCAGCTTAACAACAGGGGGCACAGATACGCAGTATTTT. The chain carries TRBV15 and TRBJ2-3; TRBD1 matches 7 bases. J lost 1 base, V lost 5 bases, and 6 bases had no gene match. This CDR3 contains 15 residues. Germline values: CDR1 LNHNV, CDR2 YYDKDF (reference sequence).

The chain couples TRBV7-9 to TRBJ2-1, with 7 bases lining up with TRBD1. The germline gives CDR1 SEHNR, CDR2 FQNEAQ (reference sequence). The CDR3 is made up of 15 amino acids. V gave up 6 bases and J gave up 2 bases; unmatched junction bases: 7. The CDR3 DNA follows: TGTGCCAGCAGAAAGCCGGGACAGACCTACAATGAGCAGTTCTTC. Translation: CASRKPGQTYNEQFF.

This clone appeared once. The V call is TRBV6-2 or TRBV6-3, the J call TRBJ1-5; D perhaps matches TRBD1 (6 bases). Germline CDR1 MNHEY, CDR2 SVGEGT. The CDR3 is made up of 16 amino acids. Trimming took off 0 bases at V and 5 bases at J, with 14 bases between the two ends. CDR3 bases: TGTGCCAGCAGTTACTCGAGCAGGGGAAGGGATCAGCCCCAGCATTTT. Protein product: CASSYSSRGRDQPQHF.